These T cell receptor beta chains were read from a single sample in a study of cytomegalovirus exposure and HLA in healthy donors. Repertoires were generated with immunoSEQ multiplex PCR, while TCRdb's copy carries only in-frame clones and drops some. Of around 190,000 clones listed, about 77% are singletons. Sequenced: PBMCs. The origin of the receptors is a female donor in good health and CMV-seronegative. Each CDR3 is given with its conserved first and last residue. The D gene is left open where the match is weak. Not every row has a clone size; where given, it reads once, few, many or a size class.

>TRBV7-8|TRBD1|TRBJ2-1|.
TGTGCCAGCAGCTTTAGGCGGGACAGGGTCTACAATGAGCAGTTCTTC
CASSFRRDRVYNEQFF
>TRBV7-9|TRBD2|TRBJ2-7|.
TGTGCCAGCAGCTTAACCTCACTAGCGGGAGACTACGAGCAGTACTTC
CASSLTSLAGDYEQYF
>TRBV5-5|TRBD2|TRBJ2-3|few
TGTGCCAGCAGCTTGTCTGGGACTAGCGCGACAGATACGCAGTATTTT
CASSLSGTSATDTQYF
>TRBV5-1|.|TRBJ2-1|few
TGCGCCAGCAGCTTTCACAGGAATGAGCAGTTCTTC
CASSFHRNEQFF
>TRBV11-2|TRBD1|TRBJ1-5|.
TGTGCCAGCAGCTTAATGCAGGGACAGGGTGGACCCCAGCATTTT
CASSLMQGQGGPQHF
>TRBV5-4|.|TRBJ2-3|.
TGTGCCAGCAGCGTGCTCAGGGCAACAGATACGCAGTATTTT
CASSVLRATDTQYF
>TRBV27|TRBD1|TRBJ2-7|.
TGTGCCAGCAGTCCCGGGACAGGGGTATCCCCGTACTTC
CASSPGTGVSPYF
>TRBV18|TRBD1|TRBJ2-2|.
TGTGCCAGCTCACGGGGACAGTCCACCGGGGAGCTGTTTTTT
CASSRGQSTGELFF
>TRBV4-3|TRBD2|TRBJ2-7|once
TGCGCCAGCAGCCAAGTTCTAGCGGGGGCCTACGAGCAGTACTTC
CASSQVLAGAYEQYF
>TRBV28|.|TRBJ2-1|.
TGTGCCAGCAGGACTCTTAATGAGCAGTTCTTC
CASRTLNEQFF
>TRBV5-1|TRBD2|TRBJ2-3|.
TGCGCCAGCAGCTTGGAGACTAGCGGGAGAGAGGGGGATACGCAGTATTTT
CASSLETSGREGDTQYF
>TRBV19|TRBD1|TRBJ2-7|.
TGTGCCAGTCGAAGGACAGGCCCCTACGAGCAGTACTTC
CASRRTGPYEQYF
>TRBV11-2|TRBD2|TRBJ2-7|.
TGTGCCAGCAGCCGTGCCCTAGCGGCCTCCTACGAGCAGTACTTC
CASSRALAASYEQYF
>TRBV19|TRBD2|TRBJ2-5|.
TGTGCCAGTAGTATAGCTGGCGGGAGCCAAGAGACCCAGTACTTC
CASSIAGGSQETQYF
>TRBV15|TRBD2|TRBJ2-1|few
TGTGCCACCAGCGGGCAGGGTCTAGCGGGCCACAATGAGCAGTTCTTC
CATSGQGLAGHNEQFF
>TRBV4-2|TRBD2|TRBJ2-7|.
TGTGCCAGCAGCCAACATAGCGGGGGATCCTACGAGCAGTACTTC
CASSQHSGGSYEQYF
>TRBV4-3|TRBD2|TRBJ2-7|many
TGCGCCAGCAGCCAAGATGGGACTAGCGGGCTGTGGGAGCAGTACTTC
CASSQDGTSGLWEQYF
>TRBV25-1|TRBD2|TRBJ2-7|.
TGTGCCAGCAGTGCGCGCCCCGGGACTAGCGGGGGGTACGAGCAGTACTTC
CASSARPGTSGGYEQYF
>TRBV5-5|TRBD1|TRBJ2-7|once
TGTGCCAGCAGCTTGGTCCCGGACAGGGGGGGTACGTACTTC
CASSLVPDRGGTYF
>TRBV27|TRBD1|TRBJ1-5|.
TGTGCCAGCAGTGCGACAGGGGGAAGGGAGCCCCAGCATTTT
CASSATGGREPQHF
>TRBV7-9|TRBD2|TRBJ2-1|.
TGTGCCAGCAGCTTAGGGACTAGCGGGTACAATGAGCAGTTCTTC
CASSLGTSGYNEQFF
>TRBV30|.|TRBJ2-3|.
TGTGCCTGGAGTGTCTCGGATACGCAGTATTTT
CAWSVSDTQYF
>TRBV7-9|.|TRBJ2-7|once
TGTTCCAGCAGCTTAGCGGCGTGGGAGCCCCTCAGCTACGAGCAGTACTTC
CSSSLAAWEPLSYEQYF
>TRBV7-9|.|TRBJ2-1|.
TGTGCCAGCAGCTTACGAGGGTTTACCCGGGATGAGCAGTTCTTC
CASSLRGFTRDEQFF
>TRBV5-6|.|TRBJ1-1|.
TGTGCCAGCAGCCCAGACTTCAATAGGAACACTGAAGCTTTCTTT
CASSPDFNRNTEAFF
>TRBV29-1|TRBD1|TRBJ1-1|once
TGCAGCGTTGCGGGACAGGGAGGAGGCACTGAAGCTTTCTTT
CSVAGQGGGTEAFF
>TRBV7-9|.|TRBJ1-2|once
TGTTCCAGCAGCGACAGGACAGCCTATGGCTACACCTTC
CSSSDRTAYGYTF
>TRBV2|TRBD1|TRBJ1-2|.
TGTGCCAGCAGACCTTGGACAGGGAATAACTATGGCTACACCTTC
CASRPWTGNNYGYTF
>TRBV28|TRBD1|TRBJ2-7|.
TGTGCCAGCAGCCGACCCGGGACAGGAGGCGAGCAGTACTTC
CASSRPGTGGEQYF
>TRBV6-6|TRBD2|TRBJ2-5|.
TGTGCCAGCAGTTACTCTAGCGGGGGAAAAGAGACCCAGTACTTC
CASSYSSGGKETQYF
>TRBV2|TRBD1|TRBJ2-5|.
TGTGCCAGCAGTGATTGGACAGGCCGAGGGAGAGAGACCCAGTACTTC
CASSDWTGRGRETQYF
>TRBV7-6|.|TRBJ1-1|.
TGTGCCAGCAGCACAGTCCCCACAGGGCAAGACACTGAAGCTTTCTTT
CASSTVPTGQDTEAFF
>TRBV4-1|TRBD1|TRBJ1-3|few
TGCGCCAGCAGCCAAGATCCGATGACAGGGTTAAGGAACTCTGGAAACACCATATATTTT
CASSQDPMTGLRNSGNTIYF
>TRBV5-5|TRBD2|TRBJ2-7|.
TGTGCCAGCAGCTCTGGACTAGCGGAAACCTACGAGCAGTACTTC
CASSSGLAETYEQYF
>TRBV11-2|TRBD1|TRBJ1-1|.
TGTGCCAGCAGCTTAACCGGGACAGGGGTCCCACTGAACACTGAAGCTTTCTTT
CASSLTGTGVPLNTEAFF
>TRBV28|TRBD1|TRBJ2-7|.
TGTGCCAGCAGTTCCTCGGACAGGGTACCCTACGAGCAGTACTTC
CASSSSDRVPYEQYF
>TRBV28|TRBD1|TRBJ1-1|.
TGTGCCAGCAGTTTACAGCACAGGGGTGAAGCTTTCTTT
CASSLQHRGEAFF
>TRBV7-6|TRBD1|TRBJ2-5|.
TGTGCCAGCAGCCCGGGACAGGGGGCTGTGGCGACCCAGTACTTC
CASSPGQGAVATQYF
>TRBV11-3|.|TRBJ2-1|.
TGTGCCAGCAGCTTAGGGGAAGGGTACGGGAGTCCCAATGAGCAGTTCTTC
CASSLGEGYGSPNEQFF
>TRBV25-1|TRBD1|TRBJ2-7|.
TGTGCCAGCAGTGAGGGTTACAGGGGAATGGTCTACGAGCAGTACTTC
CASSEGYRGMVYEQYF
>TRBV7-2|TRBD2|TRBJ2-1|.
TGTGCCAGCAGCTTCTCTACGACTAGCGGGAGCGTTTTCTTC
CASSFSTTSGSVFF
>TRBV5-4|TRBD1|TRBJ2-1|.
TGTGCCAGCAGCACCGACAGGGGGCGCGGCAATGAGCAGTTCTTC
CASSTDRGRGNEQFF
>TRBV7-2|TRBD1|TRBJ2-1|.
TGTGCCAGCAGCTTAGCCCTCGGACAGGGGAATGAGCAGTTCTTC
CASSLALGQGNEQFF
>TRBV14|TRBD1|TRBJ1-4|.
TGTGCCAGCAGCCCACGACAGGGTCTGGATGAAAAACTGTTTTTT
CASSPRQGLDEKLFF
>TRBV6-6|.|TRBJ2-7|.
TGTGCCAGCAGGGCGACGGGACTCGAGTTCTACGAGCAGTACTTC
CASRATGLEFYEQYF
>TRBV11-2|TRBD2|TRBJ2-3|.
TGTGCCAGCAGCTTAGGAGGCGGGAGGGGCGTAGGGACGCAGTATTTT
CASSLGGGRGVGTQYF
>TRBV5-3|TRBD1|TRBJ1-2|.
TGTGCCAGAAGCGGAGGGACAGGGAAGGATGGCTACACCTTC
CARSGGTGKDGYTF
>TRBV6-6|TRBD1|TRBJ1-2|.
TGTGCCAGCAGTTACTGGACAGGGATGAGCTATGGCTACACCTTC
CASSYWTGMSYGYTF
>TRBV5-1|TRBD2|TRBJ2-1|.
TGCGCCAGCAGCTTGGAATCGGGGGGGCTGCAGTTCTTC
CASSLESGGLQFF
>TRBV7-9|TRBD2|TRBJ2-5|.
TGTTCCAGCAGCAAGGGACTAGCAGTCCAAGAGACCCAGTACTTC
CSSSKGLAVQETQYF
>TRBV30|.|TRBJ1-1|.
TGTGCCTGCTCCCTCGGAACAAGCGGGTACACTGAAGCTTTCTTT
CACSLGTSGYTEAFF
>TRBV5-1|TRBD1|TRBJ1-2|.
TGCGCCAGCAGCTTAGACCCCGGGACAGGGGGACTATATGGCTACACCTTC
CASSLDPGTGGLYGYTF
>TRBV19|.|TRBJ1-2|once
TGTGCCAGTAGTATAGACACATTCGCTTTCGGCTACACCTTC
CASSIDTFAFGYTF
>TRBV5-1|TRBD2|TRBJ2-1|.
TGCGCCAGCAGCTTCGCGGGAGATTCCTACAATGAGCAGTTCTTC
CASSFAGDSYNEQFF
>TRBV7-6|TRBD1|TRBJ1-2|few
TGTGCCAGCAGCCTAAGACAGGGGAGCAGAGGCTACACCTTC
CASSLRQGSRGYTF
>TRBV5-1|.|TRBJ2-1|once
TGCGCCAGCAGCTTGGGCCTGGGGACAAAATACAATGAGCAGTTCTTC
CASSLGLGTKYNEQFF
>TRBV28|.|TRBJ1-3|.
TGTGCCAGCAGTGTACAGGGACTAGGGAACTCTGGAAACACCATATATTTT
CASSVQGLGNSGNTIYF
>TRBV27|.|TRBJ2-5|.
TGTGCCAGCAGTTGGGGCCCTTCTGAGCAGTACTTC
CASSWGPSEQYF
>TRBV5-1|TRBD2|TRBJ2-1|.
TGCGCCAGCAGCTTGGCACTAGCGGGAGGGCCTAATGAGCAGTTCTTC
CASSLALAGGPNEQFF